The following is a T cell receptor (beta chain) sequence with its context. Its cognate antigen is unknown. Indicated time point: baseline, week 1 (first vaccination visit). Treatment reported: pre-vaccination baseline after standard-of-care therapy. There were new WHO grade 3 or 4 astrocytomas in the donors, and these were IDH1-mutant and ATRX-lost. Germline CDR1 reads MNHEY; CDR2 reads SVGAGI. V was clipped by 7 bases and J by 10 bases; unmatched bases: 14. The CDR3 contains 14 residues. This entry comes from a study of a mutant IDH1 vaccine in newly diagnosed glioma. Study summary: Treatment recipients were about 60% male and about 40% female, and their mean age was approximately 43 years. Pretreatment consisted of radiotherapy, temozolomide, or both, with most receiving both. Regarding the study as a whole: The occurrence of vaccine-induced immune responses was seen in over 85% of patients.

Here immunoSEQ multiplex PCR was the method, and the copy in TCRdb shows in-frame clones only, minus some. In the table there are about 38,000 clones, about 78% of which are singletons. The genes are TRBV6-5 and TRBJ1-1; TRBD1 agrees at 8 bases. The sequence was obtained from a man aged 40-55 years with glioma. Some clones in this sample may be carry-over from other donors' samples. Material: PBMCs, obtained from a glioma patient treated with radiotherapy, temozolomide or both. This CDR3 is CASNWRQGAQGAFF. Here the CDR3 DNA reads TGTGCCAGCAATTGGCGGCAGGGGGCGCAGGGAGCTTTCTTT.